This entry features one T cell receptor (beta chain) sequence. Its antigen is not identified. This CDR3 is built from 12 residues. V gave up 6 bases and J gave up 4 bases, with 11 bases separating them. Germline assignment: CDR1 GTSNPN and CDR2 SVGIG (reference sequence). Via MiXCR, TCRdb re-called the 5' RACE reads, giving one row per CDR3 protein. The table has 550,000 to 700,000 distinct CDR3 sequences, over 15% seen once. This sample is drawn from a study of T-cell memory formation after mild COVID-19. As for the study in general: Clustering of TCRs was largely donor specific. Regarding the study as a whole: That cross-reactive memory joined was suggested by some responding clones appearing in pre-infection memory.

The TCR was taken from an adult woman who had mild COVID-19 (a few samples of this study predate the infection). Cell type and time point are not known. Sequencing was done on a sample of PBMCs or a T cell subset sorted from them (not recorded which). The V and J genes are TRBV30 and TRBJ2-3; tentative D call: TRBD2 (6 bases). CDR3 loop: CACARRADTQYF. Written as DNA, the CDR3 is TGTGCCTGCGCTAGGAGGGCAGATACGCAGTATTTT.